A single sample gave rise to the 25 T cell receptor beta chains below, sequenced in a study of blood T cell repertoires in COVID-19. Sequencing used immunoSEQ multiplex PCR; TCRdb keeps in-frame clones, though not all of them. This sample has about 190,000 clones, with about 81% found just once. The material sequenced was PBMCs or T cells enriched from blood (not recorded which). These receptor sequences come from a young woman who had recovered from COVID-19.

The chain joins TRBV5-4 to TRBJ1-1; 7 bases fit TRBD1. Per the germline V gene, CDR1 is SGHNT and CDR2 is YYREEE (reference sequence). After removal of 5 bases from V and 1 base from J, the junction contained 5 bases not matched to a gene. The CDR3 is 14 residues long. The CDR3 is CASRGRQGNTEAFF. The CDR3 DNA reads TGTGCCAGCAGGGGAAGACAGGGGAACACTGAAGCTTTCTTT.

The chain combines TRBV6-4 with TRBJ1-6; D is unresolved. Per germline, CDR1 MRHNA and CDR2 SNTAGT. The CDR3 spans 13 residues. V dropped 3 bases and J dropped 10 bases, with 10 bases sitting between them. The CDR3 sequence: CASSEEGSSPLHF. In DNA, the CDR3 is TGTGCCAGCAGTGAAGAGGGATCCTCACCCCTCCACTTT.

The J gene is TRBJ1-5, the V gene TRBV19, with D unclear. The CDR3 runs to 14 residues. Trimming shortened V by 5 bases and J by 4 bases, and 12 bases separated the two germline ends. Germline V lookup: CDR1 LNHDA, CDR2 SQIVND (reference sequence). In DNA, the CDR3 is TGTGCCAGTAGTTACCCAGGTTTAAATCAGCCCCAGCATTTT. Protein sequence: CASSYPGLNQPQHF.

The rearrangement links TRBV5-1 to TRBJ2-5, with D possibly matching TRBD2 (5 bases). The CDR3 is 14 amino acids. Between the trimmed V and J ends, which lost 0 bases and 7 bases, there was a span of 13 bases. Per the germline V gene, CDR1 is SGHRS and CDR2 is YFSETQ. The CDR3 reads CASSLGGGSGTQYF. The CDR3 DNA reads as TGCGCCAGCAGCTTGGGAGGAGGATCCGGGACCCAGTACTTC.

This chain links TRBV12-3 or TRBV12-4 with TRBJ2-3; TRBD1 might be the D (6 bases). V lost 6 bases, J lost 7 bases, and 14 bases lay in between. The CDR3 has 13 amino acids. The CDR3, as DNA: TGTGCCAGCAGGTCTACAGGGAGAAATACGCAGTATTTT. As protein: CASRSTGRNTQYF.

The chain combines TRBV5-1 with TRBJ1-4, with TRBD1 identical over 9 bases. Germline CDR1 reads SGHRS; CDR2 reads YFSETQ. V shed 4 bases and J 5 bases; nucleotides not matched to a gene: 3. The CDR3 spans 14 residues. The CDR3 is CASSQGTGNEKLFF. The CDR3 DNA is TGCGCCAGCAGCCAGGGGACAGGGAATGAAAAACTGTTTTTT.

This clone appeared a single time. The rearrangement links TRBV15 to TRBJ1-3; TRBD1 might be the D (6 bases). CDR1 and CDR2 (germline): LNHNV, YYDKDF (reference sequence). The V and J ends lost 1 base and 2 bases respectively, with 9 bases between them. The CDR3 consists of 15 residues. The CDR3 loop is CATSRAQGAGNTIYF. CDR3 nucleotide sequence: TGTGCCACCAGCAGAGCACAGGGAGCTGGAAACACCATATATTTT.

DNA for the CDR3: TGTGCCAGCAGTTTACCCTCGGCCGGGGAGCTGTTTTTT. This codes for CASSLPSAGELFF. The genes are TRBV27 and TRBJ2-2; D is ambiguous. CDR1 and CDR2 (germline): MNHEY, SMNVEV (reference sequence). Trimming stripped 2 bases from V and 6 bases from J, with 7 bases between. This CDR3 is 13 amino acids long.

This chain uses TRBV29-1 with TRBJ2-3; a possible D gene is TRBD2 (5 bases). Germline V CDR1 and CDR2: SQVTM, ANQGSEA. V was cut by 3 bases and J by 0 bases, with 16 bases left in between. The CDR3 loop spans 16 amino acids. The DNA of the CDR3 is TGCAGCGTTGATGGCCAACTAGGGCGGAGCACAGATACGCAGTATTTT. It yields the protein CSVDGQLGRSTDTQYF.

This chain links TRBV7-6 with TRBJ2-1; 13 bases align to TRBD2. In germline, CDR1 is SGHVS, CDR2 FNYEAQ. Trimming took 4 bases from V and 1 from J; bases not matched to a gene: 7. The CDR3 loop spans 18 amino acids. The chain's CDR3 is CASSSGLAGIWSYNEQFF. CDR3 bases: TGTGCCAGCAGCTCGGGACTAGCGGGAATCTGGTCCTACAATGAGCAGTTCTTC.

The rearrangement links TRBV14 to TRBJ2-1, with 7 nucleotides matching TRBD2. Germline CDR1 SGHDN, CDR2 FVKESK. J gave up 2 bases and V 4 bases, and 5 bases lay outside the gene matches. The CDR3 runs 15 residues. The CDR3 nucleotides read TGTGCCAGCAGCCTCCGCGGACTAGCCTACAATGAGCAGTTCTTC. It translates to CASSLRGLAYNEQFF.

This clone was counted between two and nine times. The V call is TRBV5-4, the J call TRBJ2-3, with D perhaps matching TRBD1 (5 bases). With 4 bases removed from V and 6 bases from J, the gap between germline ends came to 9 bases. Germline CDR1 SGHNT, CDR2 YYREEE (reference sequence). The CDR3 covers 12 residues. CDR3 region: CASSGAGDTQYF. The CDR3 nucleotides read TGTGCCAGCAGCGGAGCAGGGGATACGCAGTATTTT.

This clone was seen a few times. J is TRBJ1-1 and V is TRBV19; D may be TRBD1 (6 bases). V was trimmed by 6 bases and J by 11 bases, leaving 19 bases between them. CDR3 length: 13 residues. The V gene's germline CDR1 is LNHDA and CDR2 SQIVND (reference sequence). CDR3 region: CASSQQGEDGAFF. CDR3 in DNA: TGTGCCAGTAGCCAACAGGGAGAGGATGGTGCTTTCTTT.

In its sample, this clone was seen a few times. The chain uses TRBV28 and TRBJ1-5; TRBD1 matches at 9 bases. J lost 0 bases, V lost 4 bases, and 16 bases had no gene match. Germline V gives CDR1 MDHEN, CDR2 SYDVKM. The CDR3 loop spans 20 amino acids. This CDR3 reads CASSSPSSGTGRGSNQPQHF. In DNA form, the CDR3 reads TGTGCCAGCAGTTCCCCCTCATCCGGGACAGGGCGCGGTAGCAATCAGCCCCAGCATTTT. The full variable domain, with the rest looked up from reference TRBV28 and TRBJ1-5, is DVKVTQSSRYLVKRTGEKVFLECVQDMDHENMFWYRQDPGLGLRLIYFSYDVKMKEKGDIPEGYSVSREKKERFSLILESASTNQTSMYLCASSSPSSGTGRGSNQPQHFGDGTRLSIL.

This clone appeared a single time. J is TRBJ2-1 and V is TRBV7-3; 7 bases align to TRBD1. CDR1 is SGHTA, CDR2 FQGTGA, per germline. V was pared by 0 bases and J by 8 bases, with 4 bases of the junction left unmatched. This CDR3 has 14 amino acids. The CDR3 nucleotides read TGTGCCAGCAGCTTAACCCTTGACAGGGATGAGCAGTTCTTC. Its translation is CASSLTLDRDEQFF. The full variable domain, completed using reference TRBV7-3 and TRBJ2-1, is GAGVSQTPSNKVTEKGKYVELRCDPISGHTALYWYRQSLGQGPEFLIYFQGTGAADDSGLPNDRFFAVRPEGSVSTLKIQRTERGDSAVYLCASSLTLDRDEQFFGPGTRLTVL.

V and J are TRBV3-1 (or the pseudogene TRBV3-2) and TRBJ1-6, with D perhaps TRBD1 (6 bases). Germline loops: CDR1 LGHDT, CDR2 YNNKEL (reference sequence). This CDR3 is 18 amino acids long. Trimming stripped 3 bases from V and 0 bases from J, with 15 bases between. As DNA, the CDR3 is TGTGCCAGCAGCCATGGTCGACAGGAGAGCTCCTATAATTCACCCCTCCACTTT. This sequence encodes CASSHGRQESSYNSPLHF.

V is TRBV14 and J is TRBJ2-5, with 11 bases identical to TRBD2. The germline gives CDR1 SGHDN, CDR2 FVKESK. V shed 4 bases and J 2 bases; nucleotides not matched to a gene: 6. The CDR3 has 16 residues. The CDR3 nucleotides read TGTGCCAGCAGCCCCCCCGGGACTAGCGGTCAAGAGACCCAGTACTTC. Translation: CASSPPGTSGQETQYF.

The chain has TRBV2 and TRBJ1-5; the D is unclear. Germline V gives CDR1 SNHLY, CDR2 FYNNEI. This CDR3 contains 15 residues. Trimming left V 0 bases short and J 0 bases short, with 6 bases between. CDR3 loop: CASSEAAGSNQPQHF. For the CDR3, the DNA is TGTGCCAGCAGTGAAGCCGCGGGTAGCAATCAGCCCCAGCATTTT.

The gene calls are TRBV28 and TRBJ1-5; D might be TRBD1 (5 bases). The CDR3 contains 14 residues. The V end lost 10 bases, the J end lost 4 bases, and 17 bases lay between the germline ends. CDR1 and CDR2 from the germline V gene are MDHEN and SYDVKM. For the CDR3, the DNA is TGTGCCACCCAGGCCGGGGGTAATAATCAGCCCCAGCATTTT. Translating gives CATQAGGNNQPQHF.

This chain uses TRBV28 with TRBJ1-2; 10 positions match TRBD1. V trimming: 8 bases; J trimming: 7 bases; junction bases outside the gene matches: 13. CDR3 length: 15 amino acids. Germline lookup yields CDR1 MDHEN and CDR2 SYDVKM. The CDR3 is CASFGTGVPDAGYTF. The CDR3 coding sequence is TGTGCCAGCTTCGGGACAGGGGTGCCTGATGCTGGCTACACCTTC.

This sequence joins TRBV4-1 and TRBJ1-6; the D gene is possibly TRBD1 (6 bases). This CDR3 has 16 amino acids. Trimming removed 0 bases from V and 6 bases from J, with 12 bases in between. CDR1 and CDR2 from the germline V gene are MGHRA and YSYEKL. For the CDR3, the DNA is TGCGCCAGCAGCCAAGAGCCAGGCAGGGGTAATTCACCCCTCCACTTT. Encoded protein: CASSQEPGRGNSPLHF.

The chain has TRBV5-1 and TRBJ2-3, with TRBD2 matching over 9 bases. Trimming took 1 base from V and 1 from J; bases not matched to a gene: 7. Germline V gene sequence: CDR1 SGHRS, CDR2 YFSETQ. This CDR3 has 17 residues. CDR3 sequence (DNA): TGCGCCAGCAGCTTGAGTTCTCGCGGGGGGGGCACAGATACGCAGTATTTT. This translates into CASSLSSRGGGTDTQYF.

This sequence joins TRBV12-3 or TRBV12-4 and TRBJ2-2; D is unclear. The CDR3 spans 12 residues. V was shortened by 8 bases and J by 5 bases, with 9 bases between the two germline ends. CDR3 protein: CASSSGTGELFF. In nucleotides, the CDR3 is TGTGCCAGCTCGTCAGGTACCGGGGAGCTGTTTTTT.

This rearrangement joins TRBV3-1 (or the pseudogene TRBV3-2) to TRBJ2-7, with D perhaps matching TRBD1 (6 bases). Per germline, CDR1 LGHDT and CDR2 YNNKEL (reference sequence). This CDR3 region has 17 residues. V lost 4 bases to trimming and J lost 0 bases, with 19 bases between them. For the CDR3, the DNA is TGTGCCAGCAGCCTCGGCCAGGTAGACAGGAGCTCCTACGAGCAGTACTTC. Its protein is CASSLGQVDRSSYEQYF.

The genes are TRBV5-4 and TRBJ1-4; possible D gene TRBD1, 6 bases. V was pared by 1 base and J by 7 bases, with 11 bases between. The CDR3 has 14 residues. Germline assignment: CDR1 SGHNT and CDR2 YYREEE (reference sequence). The CDR3 reads CASSLWGPAEKLFF. The CDR3 DNA is TGTGCCAGCAGCTTGTGGGGGCCCGCTGAAAAACTGTTTTTT.